The 28 T cell receptor beta chains presented below share a single source sample, sequenced in a study of T-cell memory formation after mild COVID-19. From the 5' RACE reads, TCRdb called clonotypes with MiXCR, one entry per CDR3 protein. The data hold hundreds of thousands of distinct CDR3 sequences, with 20% to 25% observed a single time. The sequenced sample consisted of PBMCs or a T cell subset sorted from them (not recorded which). These receptors all stem from an adult woman who had mild COVID-19 (a few samples of this study predate the infection). Cell type and time point are not known.

The chain couples TRBV7-9 to TRBJ1-1, with 7 bases fitting TRBD1. The germline CDR1 and CDR2 sequences are SEHNR and FQNEAQ (reference sequence). The V segment lost 5 bases and the J segment 0 bases; nucleotides outside the gene matches: 6. The CDR3 has 15 amino acids. The CDR3 sequence is CASSTAGQMNTEAFF. The DNA for the CDR3 is TGTGCCAGCAGCACCGCGGGACAGATGAACACTGAAGCTTTCTTT.

This chain links TRBV7-2 with TRBJ1-2; D perhaps matches TRBD1 (6 bases). Germline CDR1 and CDR2: SGHTA and FQGNSA. The CDR3 is 15 amino acids. V was shortened by 4 bases and J by 2 bases, with 14 bases between the two germline ends. CDR3 sequence reads: CASSSYQQGNYGYTF. The CDR3 DNA reads TGTGCCAGCAGCTCTTACCAACAGGGAAACTATGGCTACACCTTC.

The chain combines TRBV11-1 with TRBJ1-1; D gene uncertain. The CDR3 runs 11 residues. Between the trimmed V and J ends, which lost 5 bases and 10 bases, there was a span of 11 bases. CDR1 SGHAT and CDR2 FQDESV come from the germline V gene (reference sequence). For the CDR3, the DNA is TGTGCCAGCAGCCGTCGCCGGGGAGCTTTCTTT. It translates to CASSRRRGAFF.

This clonotype was observed a handful of times. V is TRBV2 and J is TRBJ2-2; D ambiguous. The ends were cut back, 4 bases at V and 6 bases at J, with 12 bases in the middle. CDR1 is SNHLY, CDR2 FYNNEI, per germline. CDR3 length equals 14 residues. As DNA, the CDR3 is TGTGCCAGCAGTGGCGTGGGCATCGCCGGGGAGCTGTTTTTT. This sequence encodes CASSGVGIAGELFF.

This clonotype was seen only a few times. The chain couples TRBV20-1 to TRBJ2-7, with 7 bases fitting TRBD2. The germline V gene has CDR1 DFQATT and CDR2 SNEGSKA (reference sequence). Trimming at V came to 6 bases and at J to 1 base, leaving 9 bases not matched to a gene. The CDR3 sequence is 14 residues long. The CDR3 nucleotides read TGCAGTGCCCTGGTCTCGCGGGGGTCCTACGAGCAGTACTTC. As protein: CSALVSRGSYEQYF.

The chain has TRBV24-1 and TRBJ2-2; no firm D call. The CDR3 sequence is 12 residues long. V was clipped by 3 bases and J by 5 bases, with 3 bases between them. Germline CDR1 reads KGHDR; CDR2 reads SFDVKD. The CDR3 DNA is TGTGCCACCAGTGATGGAACCGGGGAGCTGTTTTTT. Translation: CATSDGTGELFF.

With regard to this clonotype: A read error may produce the germline difference seen at one junction end. The CDR3 DNA is TGTGCTAGCAGCGCCCACACAGACAATGAGCAGTTCTTC. Its translation is CASSAHTDNEQFF. The chain joins TRBV7-7 to TRBJ2-1, with D uncertain. CDR1 is SSHAT, CDR2 FNYEAQ, per germline (reference sequence). This CDR3 is 13 amino acids long.

The CDR3 DNA reads TGTGCCAGCAGCTCGGGACTAGCGGGAGGGCCCGGTGTCTACGAGCAGTACTTC. Translation gives CASSSGLAGGPGVYEQYF. The chain carries TRBV12-3 or TRBV12-4 and TRBJ2-7, with 16 positions matching TRBD2. V lost 6 bases, J lost 3 bases, and 11 bases stayed unmatched. There are 18 residues in the CDR3.

This clonotype was seen a handful of times. CDR3 sequence: CASSLTPTRADTQYF. The CDR3 DNA follows: TGTGCCAGCAGCCTCACCCCGACCAGGGCGGATACGCAGTATTTT. The chain has TRBV7-7 and TRBJ2-3; the D gene is possibly TRBD1 (5 bases). The CDR3 is 15 residues long. Per the germline V gene, CDR1 is SSHAT and CDR2 is FNYEAQ (reference sequence). With 5 bases removed from V and 6 bases from J, the gap between germline ends came to 18 bases.

This CDR3 is CASSKQGADTQYF. As DNA, the CDR3 is TGTGCCAGCAGCAAACAGGGGGCAGATACGCAGTATTTT. The rearrangement uses TRBV14 and TRBJ2-3; 8 bases line up with TRBD1. V lost 5 bases to trimming and J lost 4 bases; unmatched junction nucleotides: 2. This CDR3 is built from 13 residues. The germline V gene has CDR1 SGHDN and CDR2 FVKESK.

The CDR3 DNA sequence: TGCGCCAGCAGCCCATGGACGTATCAAGAGACCCAGTACTTC. Translating it yields CASSPWTYQETQYF. The chain links TRBV4-1 to TRBJ2-5; D is unclear. The V end lost 4 bases, the J end lost 2 bases, and 11 bases lay between the germline ends. The CDR3 contains 14 residues. CDR1 is MGHRA, CDR2 YSYEKL, per germline.

The V gene is TRBV6-5, the J gene TRBJ1-1; 12 nucleotides match TRBD1. CDR1 is MNHEY and CDR2 is SVGAGI in the germline V gene. V lost 6 bases to trimming and J lost 4 bases; unmatched junction nucleotides: 6. The CDR3 is 15 amino acids. For the CDR3, the DNA is TGTGCCAGCAGACGGGACAGGGGGCTTTCCACTGAAGCTTTCTTT. Translated: CASRRDRGLSTEAFF.

The rearrangement joins TRBV4-3 to TRBJ2-1; D is undetermined. This CDR3 comprises 14 residues. Germline lookup yields CDR1 LGHNA and CDR2 YSLEER. The ends were cut back, 2 bases at V and 7 bases at J, with 12 bases in the middle. Written as DNA, the CDR3 is TGCGCCAGCAGCCAAACCGTCGTGCGTAATGAGCAGTTCTTC. This encodes CASSQTVVRNEQFF.

The table lists this clonotype with a few counts. The chain links TRBV6-5 to TRBJ2-3; 7 bases match TRBD1. V lost 3 bases to trimming and J lost 8 bases; unmatched junction nucleotides: 14. The CDR3 loop spans 16 amino acids. Per the germline V gene, CDR1 is MNHEY and CDR2 is SVGAGI. CDR3 nucleotide sequence: TGTGCCAGCAGTTATGGTCGACAGGGCGCAAGGGGTACGCAGTATTTT. Its translation is CASSYGRQGARGTQYF.

This clonotype was counted only a few times. The V call is TRBV24-1, the J call TRBJ2-2; no reliable D call. The CDR3 is 18 amino acids. In germline, CDR1 is KGHDR, CDR2 SFDVKD. V was cut by 4 bases and J by 3 bases, with 20 bases left in between. The CDR3 DNA reads TGTGCCACCAGTGACCGCCTAGACCCCAACTATTACACCGGGGAGCTGTTTTTT. Translating gives CATSDRLDPNYYTGELFF.

This clonotype has just a few counts. The chain carries TRBV6-5 and TRBJ2-3, with D perhaps TRBD2 (5 bases). Trimming removed 7 bases at V and 8 bases at J, with 10 bases between. CDR3 length: 11 residues. Germline lookup yields CDR1 MNHEY and CDR2 SVGAGI. CDR3 coding DNA: TGTGCCAGCACCATGGGAGCTACGCAGTATTTT. It encodes CASTMGATQYF.

The chain carries TRBV11-2 and TRBJ2-1; 14 nucleotides match TRBD2. V shed 7 bases, J shed 0 bases, and the junction held 2 bases outside the gene matches. CDR1 is SGHAT, CDR2 FQNNGV, per germline. The CDR3 covers 16 residues. The CDR3 protein is CASTGLAGGSYNEQFF. CDR3 in DNA: TGTGCCAGCACAGGACTAGCGGGGGGCTCCTACAATGAGCAGTTCTTC.

The genes are TRBV20-1 and TRBJ2-7, with D perhaps TRBD2 (5 bases). The CDR3 has 15 amino acids. Trimming stripped 3 bases from V and 0 bases from J, with 15 bases between. Germline lookup yields CDR1 DFQATT and CDR2 SNEGSKA (reference sequence). The DNA of the CDR3 is TGCAGTGCTAGCCCCCGGGGAAGGGCCTCCTACGAGCAGTACTTC. It specifies CSASPRGRASYEQYF.

The chain carries TRBV12-3 or TRBV12-4 and TRBJ1-4; D gene unclear. The CDR3 runs to 15 residues. V was cut by 7 bases and J by 0 bases, with 12 bases left in between. CDR3 protein: CASKFRETTNEKLFF. CDR3 sequence (DNA): TGTGCCAGCAAATTCCGGGAGACAACTAATGAAAAACTGTTTTTT.

Only a few counts were recorded for this clonotype. This rearrangement joins TRBV20-1 to TRBJ2-3; D not certain. The V end was cut by 5 bases, the J end by 0 bases, with 9 bases between. CDR3 length: 13 amino acids. CDR1 is DFQATT, CDR2 SNEGSKA, per germline (reference sequence). CDR3 nucleotides: TGCAGTGCTGGGATCGGTAGCACAGATACGCAGTATTTT. It is translated as CSAGIGSTDTQYF.

This clonotype was counted a few times. The rearrangement links TRBV18 to TRBJ1-1, with no clear D. CDR1 and CDR2 from the germline V gene are KGHSH and LQKENI. The CDR3 loop spans 17 amino acids. Trimming removed 1 base from V and 1 base from J, with 16 bases in between. The CDR3 protein is CASSPLAQGLTNTEAFF. Written as DNA, the CDR3 is TGTGCCAGCTCACCACTTGCCCAAGGGCTTACGAACACTGAAGCTTTCTTT.

The chain employs TRBV20-1 and TRBJ1-3; 9 nucleotides align to TRBD1. The CDR3 consists of 14 residues. Germline V lookup: CDR1 DFQATT, CDR2 SNEGSKA (reference sequence). Losses at the gene ends were 5 bases for V and 4 bases for J; bases not matched to a gene: 6. CDR3 amino acids: CSAEQGAGGNTIYF. The CDR3 nucleotides are TGCAGTGCTGAACAGGGGGCAGGAGGAAACACCATATATTTT.

This clonotype was detected only a few times. This chain connects TRBV12-3 or TRBV12-4 to TRBJ2-7; either TRBD1 or TRBD2 may fit D (6 bases each). V dropped 5 bases and J dropped 1 base, with 12 bases sitting between them. This CDR3 is built from 14 residues. CDR3 nucleotide sequence: TGTGCCAGCAGTCGGGGGCCTCGGTCCTACGAGCAGTACTTC. This sequence encodes CASSRGPRSYEQYF.

The chain carries TRBV12-3 or TRBV12-4 and TRBJ2-4; D might be TRBD2 (5 bases). V was clipped by 1 base and J by 5 bases, with 15 bases between them. CDR3 length: 16 residues. As DNA, the CDR3 is TGTGCCAGCAGTTTAGGGGCGGGTGGGCCGCAAAACATTCAGTACTTC. Amino acid sequence: CASSLGAGGPQNIQYF.

This chain uses TRBV7-9 with TRBJ2-1, with a tentative D call TRBD1 (7 bases). This CDR3 region has 19 residues. V shed 1 base and J shed 5 bases, with 24 bases lying between them. Germline V CDR1 and CDR2: SEHNR, FQNEAQ (reference sequence). The CDR3 sequence is CASSLGGAGLIRGHNEQFF. In DNA, the CDR3 is TGTGCCAGCAGCTTAGGTGGTGCGGGACTCATAAGGGGGCACAATGAGCAGTTCTTC.

The chain couples TRBV7-3 to TRBJ1-1; 8 bases align to TRBD1. J was trimmed by 1 base and V by 4 bases; bases with no gene match: 2. The CDR3 spans 14 residues. The V gene's germline CDR1 is SGHTA and CDR2 FQGTGA. CDR3 amino acids: CASSSGGPNTEAFF. CDR3 in DNA: TGTGCCAGCAGCTCAGGGGGCCCGAACACTGAAGCTTTCTTT.

A few counts support this clonotype. The rearrangement links TRBV20-1 to TRBJ2-7, with TRBD1 matching 7 bases. V lost 6 bases and J lost 5; bases outside the gene matches: 7. This CDR3 region has 12 residues. Germline-derived CDR1 and CDR2 are DFQATT and SNEGSKA (reference sequence). The CDR3 sequence is CSARDRDHEQYF. For the CDR3, the DNA is TGCAGTGCCCGTGACAGGGACCACGAGCAGTACTTC.

V is TRBV24-1 and J is TRBJ2-7; no clear D. The V end was cut by 9 bases, the J end by 3 bases, with 11 bases between. Germline-derived CDR1 and CDR2 are KGHDR and SFDVKD. The CDR3 extends over 12 amino acids. The CDR3 region is CATSGPYYEQYF. In DNA, the CDR3 is TGTGCCACCTCCGGACCGTACTACGAGCAGTACTTC.